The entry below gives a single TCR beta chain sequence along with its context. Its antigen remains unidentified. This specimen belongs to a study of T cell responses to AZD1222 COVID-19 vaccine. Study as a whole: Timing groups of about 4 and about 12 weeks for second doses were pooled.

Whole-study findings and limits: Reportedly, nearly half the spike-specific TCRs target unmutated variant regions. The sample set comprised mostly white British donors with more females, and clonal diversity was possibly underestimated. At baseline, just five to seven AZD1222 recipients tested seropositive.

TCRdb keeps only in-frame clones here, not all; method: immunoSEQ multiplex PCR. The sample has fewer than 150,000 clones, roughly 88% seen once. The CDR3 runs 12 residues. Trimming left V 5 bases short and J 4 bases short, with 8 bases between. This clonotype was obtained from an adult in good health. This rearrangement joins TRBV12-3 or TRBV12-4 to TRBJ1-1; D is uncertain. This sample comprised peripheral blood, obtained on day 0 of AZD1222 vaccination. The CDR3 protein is CASSTHLTEAFF. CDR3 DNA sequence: TGTGCCAGCAGTACCCATCTCACTGAAGCTTTCTTT.